Each of the 25 T cell receptor beta chains below was sequenced from the same sample in a study of T cells in women clearing cervical HPV infection. Repertoires were generated with immunoSEQ multiplex PCR, while TCRdb's copy carries only in-frame clones and drops some. The listing records roughly 12,000 clones. The sequenced material came from blood buffy coat. All receptors derive from a woman between 18 and 70 years old with a cervical HPV16 infection that either progressed to CIN3+ or cleared (not recorded which).

Points on this clone: The read ends 3 residues shy of where the CDR3 ends; the end is completed using the germline J gene. The rearrangement links TRBV5-1 to TRBJ1-2; D call uncertain. Trimming took 0 bases from V and 4 from J, leaving 13 bases between them. This CDR3 has 15 amino acids. CDR1 is SGHRS and CDR2 is YFSETQ in the germline V gene. The chain's CDR3 is CASSLGSSRSYGYTF. The CDR3 bases that were read are TGCGCCAGCAGCTTGGGTTCTTCCAGGTCCTATGGC. Supplemented by reference TRBV5-1 and TRBJ1-2, the full variable domain reads KAGVTQTPRYLIKTRGQQVTLSCSPISGHRSVSWYQQTPGQGLQFLFEYFSETQRNKGNFPGRFSGRQFSNSRSEMNVSTLELGDSALYLCASSLGSSRSYGYTFGSGTRLTVV.

Comment on this clone: The read terminates 3 residues before the CDR3 end, so the remaining end is supplied by the germline J gene. The chain links TRBV18 to TRBJ1-3; TRBD1 might be the D (5 bases). V was pared by 3 bases and J by 0 bases, with 18 bases between. CDR3 length: 18 amino acids. Germline V gene data show CDR1 as KGHSH and CDR2 as LQKENI. CDR3 sequence: CASSPVVPAQASGNTIYF. The sequenced CDR3 bases are TGTGCCAGCTCACCCGTAGTGCCGGCACAGGCCTCTGGAAACACC.

Note on this clone: The read gets to within 3 residues of the CDR3 end, and the germline J gene fills in the rest. The rearrangement joins TRBV19 to TRBJ1-5, with D unclear. Germline CDR1 is LNHDA and CDR2 is SQIVND (reference sequence). This CDR3 is 12 amino acids long. Trimming stripped 7 bases from V and 6 bases from J, with 10 bases between. Incomplete CDR3 DNA: TGTGCCAGTAAATCGCAAGGTCAGCCC. Translated, it gives CASKSQGQP. The entire CDR3 protein reads CASKSQGQPQHF.

In the case of this clone: The DNA ends 3 residues before the CDR3 does, and the rest of the CDR3 is filled in from the germline J gene. This chain joins TRBV5-5 and TRBJ2-7; D unclear. V dropped 3 bases and J dropped 6 bases, with 19 bases sitting between them. The CDR3 covers 15 residues. CDR1 and CDR2 (germline): SGHKS, YYEKEE (reference sequence). CDR3 loop: CASSSYSRNKGEQYF. CDR3 DNA (partial): TGTGCCAGCAGCTCATATTCCAGAAATAAGGGCGAG.

In regard to this clone: With the read ending 3 residues before the CDR3 end, the germline J gene is used to fill in that end. The V call is TRBV2, the J call TRBJ1-6; 9 bases line up with TRBD1. CDR3 length: 13 amino acids. Germline trimming cut 7 bases from V and 7 bases from J; bases unmatched to any gene: 2. Germline V gene lookup returns CDR1 SNHLY and CDR2 FYNNEI. CDR3 DNA (partial): TGTGCCAGCAAGGACAGGGGAAATTCACCC. Translation: CASKDRGNSP. The CDR3 as a whole reads CASKDRGNSPLHF.

For this clone: The observed sequence ends 3 residues before the CDR3 terminus, with the missing tail filled in from the germline J gene. V and J are TRBV5-1 and TRBJ2-7; TRBD2 matches 8 bases. The CDR3 contains 17 residues. CDR1 is SGHRS, CDR2 YFSETQ, per germline. V shed 1 base, J shed 2 bases, and the junction held 11 bases outside the gene matches. CDR3 amino acids: CASSLLGPGGATYEQYF. The CDR3 DNA, read in part, is TGCGCCAGCAGCTTGTTAGGACCCGGGGGGGCAACCTACGAG.

Points on this clone: The DNA ends 3 residues before the CDR3 does, and the rest of the CDR3 is filled in from the germline J gene. This rearrangement joins TRBV7-3 to TRBJ1-2, with D tentatively TRBD1 (6 bases). This CDR3 is 15 amino acids long. Looked up from germline, CDR1 is SGHTA and CDR2 is FQGTGA. CDR3 loop: CASSSGGGLSDTYTF. The part of the CDR3 DNA that was read is TGTGCCAGCAGCTCCGGAGGGGGTCTCTCAGATACC. The variable domain in full, with the rest retrieved from reference TRBV7-3 and TRBJ1-2, is GAGVSQTPSNKVTEKGKYVELRCDPISGHTALYWYRQSLGQGPEFLIYFQGTGAADDSGLPNDRFFAVRPEGSVSTLKIQRTERGDSAVYLCASSSGGGLSDTYTFGSGTRLTVV.

For this clone: The sequenced fragment ends 3 residues before the CDR3 boundary, so the rest is inferred from the germline J gene. V is TRBV20-1 and J is TRBJ1-4; 12 bases fit TRBD1. The trim removed 2 bases at V and 8 bases at J, leaving 3 bases unmatched. Germline CDR1 and CDR2: DFQATT and SNEGSKA (reference sequence). This CDR3 is built from 14 residues. CDR3 DNA, as far as it was read: TGCAGTGCTAGACCCGGGACAGGGGGCGAAAAA. Encoded protein: CSARPGTGGEK. The whole CDR3 is CSARPGTGGEKLFF.

With regard to this clone: The CDR3 goes on 3 residues after the read ends, and that part is filled in from the germline J gene. The V gene is TRBV20-1, the J gene TRBJ2-1; the D gene is possibly TRBD2 (6 bases). Germline V CDR1 and CDR2: DFQATT, SNEGSKA (reference sequence). V lost 0 bases to trimming and J lost 9 bases, with 15 bases between them. The CDR3 contains 14 residues. The sequenced CDR3 bases are TGCAGTGCTAGAGAGGGGACTTTTGGGTTTGAG. Amino acids: CSAREGTFGFE. The whole CDR3 protein is CSAREGTFGFEQFF.

With regard to this clone: With the read ending 3 residues before the CDR3 end, the germline J gene is used to fill in that end. The V and J genes are TRBV6-2 or TRBV6-3 and TRBJ1-2; D gene unclear. The CDR3 is made up of 14 amino acids. Looked up from germline, CDR1 is MNHEY and CDR2 is SVGEGT. Partial CDR3 DNA: TGTGCCAGCAGTCCCCCGGCCACTCTAGTAGGC. Amino acid sequence: CASSPPATLVG. The whole CDR3 region reads CASSPPATLVGYTF.

This clone is called medium-sized based on its frequency. The DNA ends 3 residues before the CDR3 does, and the rest of the CDR3 is filled in from the germline J gene. The chain carries TRBV2 and TRBJ1-1; possible D gene TRBD1, 5 bases. Trimming cost V 10 bases and J 2 bases, with 14 bases left between them. This CDR3 region has 13 residues. In germline, CDR1 is SNHLY, CDR2 FYNNEI. Incomplete CDR3 DNA: TGTGCCACCACAGGATTATTTAACACTGAA. Protein product: CATTGLFNTE. The full CDR3 sequence reads CATTGLFNTEAFF.

CDR3 sequence: CASSSGQGNEQFF. The CDR3 bases that were read are TGTGCCAGCAGCTCGGGACAGGGCAATGAG. The V gene is TRBV5-4, the J gene TRBJ2-1; 9 bases line up with TRBD1. The read stops 3 residues short of the end of the CDR3; the missing end is completed from the germline J gene. V lost 3 bases and J lost 6; bases outside the gene matches: 1. Germline V lookup: CDR1 SGHNT, CDR2 YYREEE (reference sequence). This CDR3 contains 13 residues.

The CDR3 region is CSARQSNQPQYF. The CDR3 bases that were read are TGCAGTGCTCGACAGAGTAATCAGCCG. The rearrangement links TRBV20-1 to TRBJ2-3, with D maybe TRBD1 (5 bases). The read ends 3 residues early relative to the CDR3; the germline J gene fills the gap. The CDR3 has 12 amino acids. Per germline, CDR1 DFQATT and CDR2 SNEGSKA (reference sequence).

Turning to this clone: Coverage ceases 3 residues before the CDR3 finishes, and the germline J gene fills in the end. The J gene is TRBJ1-1, the V gene TRBV28, with 7 nucleotides matching TRBD1. The CDR3 runs 16 residues. V lost 5 bases and J lost 5; bases outside the gene matches: 14. Germline loops: CDR1 MDHEN, CDR2 SYDVKM. The CDR3 region is CASSATGEGARTEAFF. CDR3 DNA, as far as it was read: TGTGCCAGCAGTGCTACGGGGGAGGGGGCGCGGACTGAA. The complete variable domain, with remaining parts taken from reference TRBV28 and TRBJ1-1, reads DVKVTQSSRYLVKRTGEKVFLECVQDMDHENMFWYRQDPGLGLRLIYFSYDVKMKEKGDIPEGYSVSREKKERFSLILESASTNQTSMYLCASSATGEGARTEAFFGQGTRLTVV.

Points on this clone: The read stops 3 residues short of the end of the CDR3; the missing end is completed from the germline J gene. This chain joins TRBV24-1 and TRBJ2-7; TRBD1 might be the D (5 bases). V shed 4 bases and J shed 3 bases, with 12 bases lying between them. The germline CDR1 and CDR2 sequences are KGHDR and SFDVKD. This CDR3 has 14 residues. The sequenced part of the CDR3 DNA is TGTGCCACCAGTGACGCTGGACAAAACTACGAG. It codes for CATSDAGQNYE. The entire CDR3 protein is CATSDAGQNYEQYF.

As for this clone: The read halts 3 residues ahead of the CDR3 end, with the missing end drawn from the germline J gene. This chain links TRBV28 with TRBJ2-7; tentative D call: TRBD2 (6 bases). V dropped 3 bases and J dropped 3 bases, with 12 bases sitting between them. Germline-derived CDR1 and CDR2 are MDHEN and SYDVKM. The CDR3 is 14 residues long. CDR3 amino acids: CASSFRRGFYEQYF. Partial CDR3 DNA: TGTGCCAGCAGTTTTCGGCGGGGATTCTACGAG.

As for this clone: The read terminates 3 residues ahead of where the CDR3 ends, so the germline J gene completes it. The V gene is TRBV29-1, the J gene TRBJ1-1; TRBD1 matches 12 bases. CDR3 length equals 12 residues. Looked up from germline, CDR1 is SQVTM and CDR2 is ANQGSEA. Trimming cost V 7 bases and J 6 bases; bases outside gene matches: 3. The covered CDR3 bases are TGCAGCGGGGGACAGGGGGCCCCTGAA. It codes for CSGGQGAPE. In full, the CDR3 reads CSGGQGAPEAFF. Supplemented by reference TRBV29-1 and TRBJ1-1, the full variable domain reads SAVISQKPSRDICQRGTSLTIQCQVDSQVTMMFWYRQQPGQSLTLIATANQGSEATYESGFVIDKFPISRPNLTFSTLTVSNMSPEDSSIYLCSGGQGAPEAFFGQGTRLTVV.

To note about this clone: The read terminates 3 residues ahead of where the CDR3 ends, so the germline J gene completes it. This sequence joins TRBV20-1 and TRBJ2-1; D unclear. The germline V gene has CDR1 DFQATT and CDR2 SNEGSKA (reference sequence). The germline V and J ends were trimmed by 5 bases and 7 bases, with 18 bases remaining between them. This CDR3 has 14 amino acids. The covered CDR3 bases are TGCAGTGCTCCCGCGGCAATTCCCCTGAATGAG. Its translation is CSAPAAIPLNE. The CDR3, in full, reads CSAPAAIPLNEQFF.

Remarks on this clone: The CDR3 goes on 3 residues after the read ends, and that part is filled in from the germline J gene. The chain couples TRBV20-1 to TRBJ1-3; D may be TRBD1 (6 bases). The CDR3 contains 17 residues. Deletions cut 5 bases from V and 5 bases from J, with 25 bases between. The V gene's germline CDR1 is DFQATT and CDR2 SNEGSKA (reference sequence). The CDR3 sequence: CSASRSGGGGGRNTIYF. The DNA read from the CDR3 is TGCAGTGCTTCCCGGTCCGGGGGCGGGGGGGGCAGAAACACC.

Notes on this clone: The read ends 3 residues shy of where the CDR3 ends; the end is completed using the germline J gene. The rearrangement links TRBV7-6 to TRBJ1-6, with D tentatively TRBD1 (6 bases). Germline CDR1 and CDR2: SGHVS and FNYEAQ. Trimming removed 3 bases from V and 8 bases from J, with 17 bases in between. The CDR3 consists of 16 residues. CDR3 bases read: TGTGCCAGCAGCTTGTTTGAGGGGGAGGTTGATTCACCC. It yields the protein CASSLFEGEVDSP. The complete CDR3 sequence is CASSLFEGEVDSPLHF.

Note on this clone: The sequenced fragment ends 3 residues before the CDR3 boundary, so the rest is inferred from the germline J gene. This sequence joins TRBV30 and TRBJ2-7, with 10 bases lining up with TRBD1. Germline CDR1 is GTSNPN and CDR2 is SVGIG (reference sequence). The trim removed 4 bases at V and 5 bases at J, leaving 8 bases unmatched. The CDR3 is made up of 14 amino acids. CDR3 region: CAWTSGTGADEQYF. The sequenced CDR3 bases are TGTGCCTGGACTTCCGGGACAGGGGCCGACGAG.

About this clone: The CDR3 end falls 3 residues outside the read, so it is completed with the germline J gene. The rearrangement links TRBV2 to TRBJ1-2, with D unclear. The V gene's germline CDR1 is SNHLY and CDR2 FYNNEI. The length of the CDR3 is 14 residues. CDR3 sequence reads: CASSVSGRTDTYTF. The CDR3 DNA, read in part, is TGTGCCAGCAGTGTAAGCGGACGCACAGATACC.

To note about this clone: The read stops 3 residues short of the end of the CDR3; the missing end is completed from the germline J gene. This sequence joins TRBV29-1 and TRBJ2-7; TRBD1 matches at 9 bases. This CDR3 has 12 residues. In germline, CDR1 is SQVTM, CDR2 ANQGSEA. The J segment lost 6 bases and the V segment lost 3 bases, leaving 3 bases of the junction unmatched. The sequenced part of the CDR3 DNA is TGCAGCGTTGAGAAGACAGGGGGCGAG. Its translation is CSVEKTGGE. The whole CDR3 reads CSVEKTGGEQYF.

This clone is called medium-sized based on its frequency. From the germline J gene comes the end of the CDR3, since the read stops 3 residues before it. The chain recombines TRBV2 with TRBJ1-2; D not certain. This CDR3 region has 16 residues. Trimming took 6 bases from V and 2 from J, leaving 19 bases between them. Germline lookup yields CDR1 SNHLY and CDR2 FYNNEI. CDR3 DNA (partial): TGTGCCAGCAGAGATACCGTCAGGAGGAGAAACTATGGC. It codes for CASRDTVRRRNYG. The whole CDR3 region reads CASRDTVRRRNYGYTF.

Regarding this clone: The missing CDR3 end, 3 residues past where the read stops, is filled in from the germline J gene. The V and J genes are TRBV7-2 and TRBJ1-2; TRBD1 is a possible D gene (5 bases). Per germline, CDR1 SGHTA and CDR2 FQGNSA. The CDR3 spans 14 residues. The germline V and J ends were trimmed by 1 base and 2 bases, with 8 bases remaining between them. CDR3 DNA (partial): TGTGCCAGCAGCTTAGAATCAGGGAACTATGGC. Translation: CASSLESGNYG. The CDR3 as a whole reads CASSLESGNYGYTF.